This TCR beta chain was documented in a study of cytomegalovirus exposure and HLA in healthy donors. Broader study findings: Based on reports, TCR beta sequences accurately predicted HLA-A and HLA-B alleles for most subjects. In a later analysis, parvovirus B19, influenza, CMV and Epstein-Barr virus appeared linked to several top co-occurrence clusters.

Comments on this clone: Its antigen is not known.

PCR employed 60 Vbeta and 13 Jbeta primers. Some clones are missing from TCRdb's copy, which holds only in-frame ones; the method was immunoSEQ multiplex PCR. In total, the table holds 55,000 to 85,000 clones. Germline V gene lookup returns CDR1 SGHDT and CDR2 YYEEEE. Trimming took off 3 bases at V and 2 bases at J, with 3 bases between the two ends. This CDR3 region has 11 residues. Source material: PBMCs. The V call is TRBV5-6, the J call TRBJ2-7; no clear D gene. The source of this sequence is a female donor in good health and CMV-seropositive. CDR3 amino acids: CASSSAYEQYF. In DNA form, the CDR3 reads TGTGCCAGCAGCTCCGCCTACGAGCAGTACTTC.